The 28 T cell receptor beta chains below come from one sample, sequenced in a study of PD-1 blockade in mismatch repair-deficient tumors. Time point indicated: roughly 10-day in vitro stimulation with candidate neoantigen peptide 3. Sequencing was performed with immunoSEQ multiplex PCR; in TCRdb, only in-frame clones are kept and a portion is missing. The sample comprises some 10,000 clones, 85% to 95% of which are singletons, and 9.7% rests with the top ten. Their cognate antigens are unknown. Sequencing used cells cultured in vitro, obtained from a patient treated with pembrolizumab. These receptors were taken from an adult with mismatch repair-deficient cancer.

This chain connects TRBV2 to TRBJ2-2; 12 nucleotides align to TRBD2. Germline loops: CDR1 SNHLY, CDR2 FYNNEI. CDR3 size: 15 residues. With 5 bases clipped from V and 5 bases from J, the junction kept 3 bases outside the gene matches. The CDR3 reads CASSRLAGATGELFF. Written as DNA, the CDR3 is TGTGCCAGCAGTAGACTAGCGGGAGCTACCGGGGAGCTGTTTTTT.

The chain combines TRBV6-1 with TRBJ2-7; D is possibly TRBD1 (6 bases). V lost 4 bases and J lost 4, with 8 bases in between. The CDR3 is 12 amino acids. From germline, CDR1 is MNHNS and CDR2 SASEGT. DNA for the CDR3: TGTGCCAGCAGTGTACAGGGATACGAGCAGTACTTC. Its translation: CASSVQGYEQYF.

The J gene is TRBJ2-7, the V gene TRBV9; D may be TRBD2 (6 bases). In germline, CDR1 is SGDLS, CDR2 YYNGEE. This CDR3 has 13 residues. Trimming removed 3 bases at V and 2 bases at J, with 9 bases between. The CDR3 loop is CASSGGLPYEQYF. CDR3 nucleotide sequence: TGTGCCAGCAGCGGGGGACTCCCCTACGAGCAGTACTTC.

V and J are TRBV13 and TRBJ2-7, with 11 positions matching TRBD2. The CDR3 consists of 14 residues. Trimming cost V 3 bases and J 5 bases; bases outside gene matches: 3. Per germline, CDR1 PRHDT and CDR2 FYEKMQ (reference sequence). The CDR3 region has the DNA TGTGCCAGCAGCTTGGGACTAGCGGTCCACGAGCAGTACTTC. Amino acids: CASSLGLAVHEQYF.

CDR3 region: CASSHPSNRVHEQYF. The CDR3 DNA sequence: TGCGCCAGCAGCCACCCCTCGAACAGGGTCCACGAGCAGTACTTC. The chain couples TRBV4-1 to TRBJ2-7; tentative D call: TRBD1 (6 bases). The V gene lost 3 bases and the J gene lost 5 bases, with 17 bases spanning the gap. The CDR3 consists of 15 residues. CDR1 and CDR2 (germline): MGHRA, YSYEKL.

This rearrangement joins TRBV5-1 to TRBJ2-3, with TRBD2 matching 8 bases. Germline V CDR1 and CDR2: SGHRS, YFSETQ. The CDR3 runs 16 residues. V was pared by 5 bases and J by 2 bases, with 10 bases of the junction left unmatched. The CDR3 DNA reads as TGCGCCAGCAGAGCTGGTAGCGGGGAGAACACAGATACGCAGTATTTT. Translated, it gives CASRAGSGENTDTQYF.

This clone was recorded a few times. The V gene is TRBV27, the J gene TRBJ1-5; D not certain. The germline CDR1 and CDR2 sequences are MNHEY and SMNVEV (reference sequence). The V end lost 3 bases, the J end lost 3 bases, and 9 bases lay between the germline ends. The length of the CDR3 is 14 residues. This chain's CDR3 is CASSLIGDNQPQHF. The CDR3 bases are TGTGCCAGCAGTTTGATAGGAGACAATCAGCCCCAGCATTTT.

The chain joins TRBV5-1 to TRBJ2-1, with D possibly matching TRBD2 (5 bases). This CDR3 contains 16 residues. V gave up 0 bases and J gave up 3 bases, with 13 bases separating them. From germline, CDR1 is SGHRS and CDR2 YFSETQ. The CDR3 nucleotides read TGCGCCAGCAGCTTGGGCGGAGCGGTTAACTACAATGAGCAGTTCTTC. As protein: CASSLGGAVNYNEQFF. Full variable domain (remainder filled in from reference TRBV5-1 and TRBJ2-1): KAGVTQTPRYLIKTRGQQVTLSCSPISGHRSVSWYQQTPGQGLQFLFEYFSETQRNKGNFPGRFSGRQFSNSRSEMNVSTLELGDSALYLCASSLGGAVNYNEQFFGPGTRLTVL.

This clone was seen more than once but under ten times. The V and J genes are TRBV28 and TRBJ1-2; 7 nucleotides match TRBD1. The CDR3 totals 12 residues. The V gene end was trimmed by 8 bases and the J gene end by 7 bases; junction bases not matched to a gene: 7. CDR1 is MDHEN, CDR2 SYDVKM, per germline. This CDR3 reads CASVAQGGGYTF. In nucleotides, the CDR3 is TGTGCCAGCGTGGCTCAGGGGGGTGGCTACACCTTC.

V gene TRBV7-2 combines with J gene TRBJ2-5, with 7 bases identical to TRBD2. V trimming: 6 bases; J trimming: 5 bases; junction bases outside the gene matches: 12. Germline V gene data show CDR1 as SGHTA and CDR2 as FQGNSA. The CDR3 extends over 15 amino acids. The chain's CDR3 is CASRRRAGRGETQYF. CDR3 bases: TGTGCCAGCAGGAGGAGGGCAGGGCGGGGGGAGACCCAGTACTTC. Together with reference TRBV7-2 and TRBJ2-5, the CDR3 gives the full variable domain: GAGVSQSPSNKVTEKGKDVELRCDPISGHTALYWYRQSLGQGLEFLIYFQGNSAPDKSGLPSDRFSAERTGGSVSTLTIQRTQQEDSAVYLCASRRRAGRGETQYFGPGTRLLVL.

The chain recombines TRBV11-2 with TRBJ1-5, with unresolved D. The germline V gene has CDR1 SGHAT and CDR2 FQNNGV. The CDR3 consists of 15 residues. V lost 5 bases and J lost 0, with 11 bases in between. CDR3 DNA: TGTGCCAGCAGCACCGACGGGAATAGCAATCAGCCCCAGCATTTT. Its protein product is CASSTDGNSNQPQHF.

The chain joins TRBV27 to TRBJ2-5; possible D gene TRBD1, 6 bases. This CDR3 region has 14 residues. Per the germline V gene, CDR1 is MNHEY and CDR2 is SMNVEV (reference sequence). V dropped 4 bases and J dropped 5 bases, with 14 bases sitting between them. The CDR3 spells CASSYIRGWETQYF. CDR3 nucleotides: TGTGCCAGCAGTTATATCAGGGGATGGGAGACCCAGTACTTC.

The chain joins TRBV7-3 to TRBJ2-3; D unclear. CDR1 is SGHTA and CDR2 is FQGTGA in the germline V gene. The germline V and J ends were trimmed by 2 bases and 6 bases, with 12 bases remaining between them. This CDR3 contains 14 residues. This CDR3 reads CASSLSYAGDTQYF. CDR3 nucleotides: TGTGCCAGCAGCTTATCTTACGCTGGGGATACGCAGTATTTT.

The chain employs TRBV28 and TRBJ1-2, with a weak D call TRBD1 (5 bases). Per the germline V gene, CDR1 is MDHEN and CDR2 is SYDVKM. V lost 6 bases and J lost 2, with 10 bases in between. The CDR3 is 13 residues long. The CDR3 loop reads CASRQDGNYGYTF. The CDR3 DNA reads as TGTGCCAGCAGACAGGACGGGAACTATGGCTACACCTTC.

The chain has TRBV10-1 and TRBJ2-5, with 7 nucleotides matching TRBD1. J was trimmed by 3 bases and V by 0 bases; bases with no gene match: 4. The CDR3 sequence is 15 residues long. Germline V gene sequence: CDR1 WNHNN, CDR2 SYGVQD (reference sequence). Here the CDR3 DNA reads TGCGCCAGCAGTGAGTCGGGGACAGAGGAAGAGACCCAGTACTTC. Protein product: CASSESGTEEETQYF.

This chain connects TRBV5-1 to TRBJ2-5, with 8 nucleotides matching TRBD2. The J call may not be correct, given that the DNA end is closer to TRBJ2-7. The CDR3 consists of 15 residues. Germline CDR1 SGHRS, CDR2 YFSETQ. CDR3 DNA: TGCGCCAGCAGCTTTGTGGGACTAGAGGGAAGCGAGCAGTACTTC. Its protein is CASSFVGLEGSEQYF.

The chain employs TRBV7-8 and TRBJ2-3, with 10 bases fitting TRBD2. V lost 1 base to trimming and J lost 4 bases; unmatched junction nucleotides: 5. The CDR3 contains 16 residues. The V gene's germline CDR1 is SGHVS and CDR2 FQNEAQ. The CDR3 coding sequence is TGTGCCAGCAGCTTAGTGCTAGCGGGAGTGGCAGATACGCAGTATTTT. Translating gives CASSLVLAGVADTQYF.

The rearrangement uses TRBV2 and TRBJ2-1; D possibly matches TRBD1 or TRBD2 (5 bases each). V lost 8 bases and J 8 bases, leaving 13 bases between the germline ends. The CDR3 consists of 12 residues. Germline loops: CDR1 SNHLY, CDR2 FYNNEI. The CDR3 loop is CASEGWGDEQFF. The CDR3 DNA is TGTGCCAGCGAGGGCTGGGGCGATGAGCAGTTCTTC.

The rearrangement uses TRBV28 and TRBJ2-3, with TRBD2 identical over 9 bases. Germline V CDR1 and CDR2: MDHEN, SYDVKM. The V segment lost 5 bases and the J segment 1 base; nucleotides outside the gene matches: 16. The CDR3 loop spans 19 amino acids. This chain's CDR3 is CASSPLGLAGAPGTDTQYF. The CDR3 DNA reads TGTGCCAGCAGTCCCCTTGGATTAGCGGGAGCCCCAGGCACAGATACGCAGTATTTT.

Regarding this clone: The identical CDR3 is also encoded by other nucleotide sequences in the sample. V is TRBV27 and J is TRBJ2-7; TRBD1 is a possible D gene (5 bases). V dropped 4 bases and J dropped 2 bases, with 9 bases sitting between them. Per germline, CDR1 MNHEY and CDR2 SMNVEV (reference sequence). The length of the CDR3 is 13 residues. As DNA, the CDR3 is TGTGCCAGCAGTTCAGGGCTACCCTACGAGCAGTACTTC. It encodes CASSSGLPYEQYF.

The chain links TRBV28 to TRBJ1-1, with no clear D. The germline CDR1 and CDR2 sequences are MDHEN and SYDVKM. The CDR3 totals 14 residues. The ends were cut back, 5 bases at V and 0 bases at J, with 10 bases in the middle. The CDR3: CASSPGPLNTEAFF. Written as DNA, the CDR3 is TGTGCCAGCAGTCCAGGACCGTTGAACACTGAAGCTTTCTTT.

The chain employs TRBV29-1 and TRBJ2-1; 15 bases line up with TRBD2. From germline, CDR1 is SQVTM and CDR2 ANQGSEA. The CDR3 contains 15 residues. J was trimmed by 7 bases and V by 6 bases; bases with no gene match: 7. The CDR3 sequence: CSVDGLAGGVNEQFF. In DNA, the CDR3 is TGCAGCGTGGACGGACTAGCGGGAGGGGTAAATGAGCAGTTCTTC.

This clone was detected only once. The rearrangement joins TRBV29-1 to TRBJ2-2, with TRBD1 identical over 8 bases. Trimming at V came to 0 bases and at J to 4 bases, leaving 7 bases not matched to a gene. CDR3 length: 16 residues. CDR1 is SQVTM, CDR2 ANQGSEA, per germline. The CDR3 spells CSVEDVGQGGTGELFF. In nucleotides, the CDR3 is TGCAGCGTTGAAGATGTCGGACAGGGCGGCACCGGGGAGCTGTTTTTT.

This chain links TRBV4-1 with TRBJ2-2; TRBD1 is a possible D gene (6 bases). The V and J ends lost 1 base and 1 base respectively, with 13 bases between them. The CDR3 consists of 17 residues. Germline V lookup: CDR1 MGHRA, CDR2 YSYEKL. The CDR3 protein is CASSQVKSTGNTGELFF. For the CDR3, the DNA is TGCGCCAGCAGCCAAGTGAAGTCGACAGGGAACACCGGGGAGCTGTTTTTT.

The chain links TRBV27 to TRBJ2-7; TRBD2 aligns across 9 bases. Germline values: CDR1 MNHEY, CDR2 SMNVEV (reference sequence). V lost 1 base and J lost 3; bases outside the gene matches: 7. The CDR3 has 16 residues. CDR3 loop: CASSLWGLAGNYEQYF. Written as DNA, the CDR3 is TGTGCCAGCAGTTTATGGGGGCTAGCGGGGAACTACGAGCAGTACTTC.

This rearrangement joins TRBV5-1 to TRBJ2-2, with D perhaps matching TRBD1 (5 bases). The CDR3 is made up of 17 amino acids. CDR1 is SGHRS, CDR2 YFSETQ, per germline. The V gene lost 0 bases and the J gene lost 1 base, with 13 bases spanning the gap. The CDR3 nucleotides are TGCGCCAGCAGCTTGGTAGGCGGCAGGGTGAACACCGGGGAGCTGTTTTTT. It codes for CASSLVGGRVNTGELFF.

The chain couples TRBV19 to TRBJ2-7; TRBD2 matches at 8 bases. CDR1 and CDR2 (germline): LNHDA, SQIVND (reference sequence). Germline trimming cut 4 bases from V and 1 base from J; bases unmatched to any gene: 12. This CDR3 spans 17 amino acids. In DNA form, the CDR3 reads TGTGCCAGTAGTAAAATAAAAACTAGCGGTGGATCCTACGAGCAGTACTTC. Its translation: CASSKIKTSGGSYEQYF. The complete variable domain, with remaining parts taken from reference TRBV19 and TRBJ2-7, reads DGGITQSPKYLFRKEGQNVTLSCEQNLNHDAMYWYRQDPGQGLRLIYYSQIVNDFQKGDIAEGYSVSREKKESFPLTVTSAQKNPTAFYLCASSKIKTSGGSYEQYFGPGTRLTVT.

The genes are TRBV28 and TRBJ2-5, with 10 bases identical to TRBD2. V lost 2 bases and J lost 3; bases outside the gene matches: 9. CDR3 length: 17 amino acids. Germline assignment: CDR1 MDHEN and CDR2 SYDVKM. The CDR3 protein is CASSLGILAGMEETQYF. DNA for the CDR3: TGTGCCAGCAGTTTAGGCATACTAGCGGGAATGGAAGAGACCCAGTACTTC.